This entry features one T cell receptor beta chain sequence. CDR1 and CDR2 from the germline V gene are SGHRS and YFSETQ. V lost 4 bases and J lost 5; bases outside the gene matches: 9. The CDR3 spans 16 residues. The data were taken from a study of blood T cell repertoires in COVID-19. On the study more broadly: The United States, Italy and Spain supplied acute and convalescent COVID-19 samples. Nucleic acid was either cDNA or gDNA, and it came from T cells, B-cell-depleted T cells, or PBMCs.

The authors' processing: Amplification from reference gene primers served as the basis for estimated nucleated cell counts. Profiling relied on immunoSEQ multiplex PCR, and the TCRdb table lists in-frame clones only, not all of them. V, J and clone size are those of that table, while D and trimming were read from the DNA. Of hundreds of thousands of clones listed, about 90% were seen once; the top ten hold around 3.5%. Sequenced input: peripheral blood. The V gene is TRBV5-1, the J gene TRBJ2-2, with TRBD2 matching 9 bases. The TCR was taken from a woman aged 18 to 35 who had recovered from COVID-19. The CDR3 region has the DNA TGCGCCAGCAGCCGTGGGGGGCTAGCGGGAACCGGGGAGCTGTTTTTT. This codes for CASSRGGLAGTGELFF.